Detailed here is one T cell receptor beta chain. This sample stems from a study of blood T cell repertoires in COVID-19. Clones were sequenced by immunoSEQ multiplex PCR, and TCRdb holds only the in-frame ones, with some missing. The table has 400,000 or so clones, about nine tenths seen once. Trimming cost V 2 bases and J 7 bases; bases outside gene matches: 2. The CDR3 runs to 14 residues. CDR1 is SGHTA and CDR2 is FQGTGA in the germline V gene. This sequence joins TRBV7-3 and TRBJ1-6; TRBD1 matches 7 bases. Input material: PBMCs or T cells enriched from blood (not recorded which). The sequence was obtained from a man aged 18 to 30 who had recovered from COVID-19. The CDR3 DNA reads as TGTGCCAGCAGCTTAGGGACAGAGAATTCACCCCTCCACTTT. It translates to CASSLGTENSPLHF.